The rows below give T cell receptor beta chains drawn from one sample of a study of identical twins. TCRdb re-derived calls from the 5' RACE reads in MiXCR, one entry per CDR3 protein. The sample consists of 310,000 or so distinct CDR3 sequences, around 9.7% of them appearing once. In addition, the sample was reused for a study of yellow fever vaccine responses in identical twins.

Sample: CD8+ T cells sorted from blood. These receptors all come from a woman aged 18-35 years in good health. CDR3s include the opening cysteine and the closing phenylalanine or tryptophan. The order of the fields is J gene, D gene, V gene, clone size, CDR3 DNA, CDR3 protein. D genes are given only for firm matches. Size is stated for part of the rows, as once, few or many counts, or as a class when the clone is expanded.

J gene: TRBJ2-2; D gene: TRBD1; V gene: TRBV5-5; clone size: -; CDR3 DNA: TGTGCCAGCAGCACCCAGGGGGCGCGTAACACCGGGGAGCTGTTTTTT; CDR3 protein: CASSTQGARNTGELFF
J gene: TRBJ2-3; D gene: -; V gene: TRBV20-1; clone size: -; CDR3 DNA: TGCAGTGCTAGAGATCCCGGACGCCAAATTCTCGCGGGTACGCAGTATTTT; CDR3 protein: CSARDPGRQILAGTQYF
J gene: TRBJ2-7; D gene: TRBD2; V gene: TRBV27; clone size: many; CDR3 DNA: TGTGCCAGCAGTTTATCGGGGCCGGGGAGGGCAAACGAGCAGTACTTC; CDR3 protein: CASSLSGPGRANEQYF
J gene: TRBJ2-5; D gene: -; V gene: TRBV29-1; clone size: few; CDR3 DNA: TGCAGCGTTGGGGAGATGGAGACCCAGTACTTC; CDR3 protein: CSVGEMETQYF
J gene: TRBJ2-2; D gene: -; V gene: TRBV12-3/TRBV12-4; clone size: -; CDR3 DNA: TGTGCCAGCAGAACCTGGGGGGAGCTGTTTTTT; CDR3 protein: CASRTWGELFF
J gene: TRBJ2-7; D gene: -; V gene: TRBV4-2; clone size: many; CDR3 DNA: TGTGCCAGCAGCCAACCGGGACTTCGACACGAGCAGTACTTC; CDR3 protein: CASSQPGLRHEQYF
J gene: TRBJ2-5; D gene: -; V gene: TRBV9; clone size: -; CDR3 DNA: TGTGCCAGCAGCGTCGCCACCGGGGCCGATCTTCGGACCCAGTACTTC; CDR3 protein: CASSVATGADLRTQYF
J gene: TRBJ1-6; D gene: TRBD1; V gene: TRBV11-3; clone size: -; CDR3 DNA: TGTGCCAGCAGCTCCCCCGGGACAGCAAATTCACCCCTCCACTTT; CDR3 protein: CASSSPGTANSPLHF
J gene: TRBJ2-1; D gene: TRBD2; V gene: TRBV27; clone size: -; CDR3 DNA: TGTGCCAGCAGTTTAGGGCTAGCGGGATTCGATGAGCAGTTCTTC; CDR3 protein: CASSLGLAGFDEQFF
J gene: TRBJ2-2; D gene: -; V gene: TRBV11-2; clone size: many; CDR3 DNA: TGTGCCAGACGCGACGTCGCGAACACCGGGGAGCTGTTTTTT; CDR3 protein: CARRDVANTGELFF
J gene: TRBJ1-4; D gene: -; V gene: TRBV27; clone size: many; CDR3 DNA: TGTGCCAGCAGTCTCGCACAGGGAACAAATGAAAAACTGTTTTTT; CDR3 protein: CASSLAQGTNEKLFF
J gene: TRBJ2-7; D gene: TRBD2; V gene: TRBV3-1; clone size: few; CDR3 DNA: TGTGCCAGCAGCCAAGGAGAAGCGGGGAAATCCTACGAGCAGTACTTC; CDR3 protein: CASSQGEAGKSYEQYF
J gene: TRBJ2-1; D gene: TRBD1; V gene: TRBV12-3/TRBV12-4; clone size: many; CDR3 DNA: TGTGCCAGCACCAAAAACGACAGGGATGGGGGTGAGCAGTTCTTC; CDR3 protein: CASTKNDRDGGEQFF
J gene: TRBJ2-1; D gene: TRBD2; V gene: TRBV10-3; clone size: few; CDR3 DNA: TGTGCCATCAGTGATTCCCTAGCGGGAGGGCCTGGTGAGCAGTTCTTC; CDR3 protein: CAISDSLAGGPGEQFF
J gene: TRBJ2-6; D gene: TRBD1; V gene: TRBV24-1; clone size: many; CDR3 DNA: TGTGCCACCAGTGACCCTGGACAGGGACCCTCTGGGGCCAACGTCCTGACTTTC; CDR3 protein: CATSDPGQGPSGANVLTF
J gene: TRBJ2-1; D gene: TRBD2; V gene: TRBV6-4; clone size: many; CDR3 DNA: TGTGCCAGTAGACTTCTAGCGGGAGACCACAATGAGCAGTTCTTC; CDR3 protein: CASRLLAGDHNEQFF
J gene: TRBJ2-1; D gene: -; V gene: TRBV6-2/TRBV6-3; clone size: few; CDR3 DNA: TGTGCCAGCAGTTACTCGACTGGTAGGAATGAGCAGTTCTTC; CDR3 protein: CASSYSTGRNEQFF
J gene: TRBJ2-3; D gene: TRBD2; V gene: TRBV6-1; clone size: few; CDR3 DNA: TGTGCCAGCACCAGACTAGCGGGAGAGGACCTTCATGAGGATACGCAGTATTTT; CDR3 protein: CASTRLAGEDLHEDTQYF
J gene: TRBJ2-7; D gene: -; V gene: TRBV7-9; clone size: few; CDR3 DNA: TGTGCCAGCAGCTTATCACCAGCAATGTCGTCCTACGAGCAGTACTTC; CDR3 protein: CASSLSPAMSSYEQYF
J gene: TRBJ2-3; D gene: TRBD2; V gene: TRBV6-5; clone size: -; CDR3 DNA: TGTGCCAGCAGTTATTGGGGAACTAGCGGGATCACAGATACGCAGTATTTT; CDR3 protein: CASSYWGTSGITDTQYF
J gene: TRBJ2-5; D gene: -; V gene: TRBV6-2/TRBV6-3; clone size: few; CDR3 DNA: TGTGCCAGCAGTTACTCCTGGGGAGAGACCCAGTACTTC; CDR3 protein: CASSYSWGETQYF
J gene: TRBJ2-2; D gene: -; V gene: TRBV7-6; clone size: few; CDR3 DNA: TGTGCCAGCAGCTTGGAAACAGGGAAGACCGGGGAGCTGTTTTTT; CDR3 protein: CASSLETGKTGELFF
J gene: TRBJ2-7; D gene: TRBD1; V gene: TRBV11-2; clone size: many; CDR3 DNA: TGTGCCAGCAGCCCCGCCTCAACAGGGGGAGGTCGTCCGGACTACGAGCAGTACTTC; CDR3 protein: CASSPASTGGGRPDYEQYF
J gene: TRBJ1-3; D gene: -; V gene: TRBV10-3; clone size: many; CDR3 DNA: TGTGCCATCAGTGAGGGGACATCTGGAAACACCATATATTTT; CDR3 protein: CAISEGTSGNTIYF
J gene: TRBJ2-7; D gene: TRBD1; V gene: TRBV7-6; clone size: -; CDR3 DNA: TGTGCCAGCAGCTTATATTCAGGGGGCGACGAGCAGTACTTC; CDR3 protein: CASSLYSGGDEQYF
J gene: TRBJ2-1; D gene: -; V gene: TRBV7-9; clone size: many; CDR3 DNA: TGTGCCAGCAGCGGAACAGGGGAGCAGTTCTTC; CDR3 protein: CASSGTGEQFF
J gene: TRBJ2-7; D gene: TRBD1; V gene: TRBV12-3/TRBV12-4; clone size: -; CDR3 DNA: TGTGCCAGCAGTTTAGTCCCGGGACAGAACTCCTACGAGCAGTACTTC; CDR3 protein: CASSLVPGQNSYEQYF
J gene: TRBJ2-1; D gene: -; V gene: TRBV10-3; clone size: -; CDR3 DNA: TGTGCCATCACCGGGGGGGACAGGGCCCTCGGTGAGCAGTTCTTC; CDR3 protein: CAITGGDRALGEQFF
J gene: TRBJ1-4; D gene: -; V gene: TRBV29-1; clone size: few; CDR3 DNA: TGCAGCGTTGGTCTCGGGGGCAAGGCGAATGAAAAACTGTTTTTT; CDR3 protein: CSVGLGGKANEKLFF
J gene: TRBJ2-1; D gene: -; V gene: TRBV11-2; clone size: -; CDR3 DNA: TGTGCCAGCAGCTCCCATTTTAATGAGCAGTTCTTC; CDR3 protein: CASSSHFNEQFF
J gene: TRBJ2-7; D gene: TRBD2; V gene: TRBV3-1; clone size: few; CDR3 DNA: TGTGCCAGCAGCCACGGACTAGCGGGGGGGCAAGCCTACGAGCAGTACTTC; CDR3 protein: CASSHGLAGGQAYEQYF
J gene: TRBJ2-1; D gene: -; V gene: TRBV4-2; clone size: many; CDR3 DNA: TGTGCCAGCAGCCAAGTAGCGCTAACCTACAATGAGCAGTTCTTC; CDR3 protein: CASSQVALTYNEQFF
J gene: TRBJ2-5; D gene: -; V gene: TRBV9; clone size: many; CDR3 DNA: TGTGCCAGCAGCGTCTTTCGGGGGCAACAAGAGACCCAGTACTTC; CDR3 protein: CASSVFRGQQETQYF
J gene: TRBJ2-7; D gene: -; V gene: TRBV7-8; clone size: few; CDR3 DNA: TGTGCCACCGGGCGGGGTACTACGGAGCAGTACTTC; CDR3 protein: CATGRGTTEQYF
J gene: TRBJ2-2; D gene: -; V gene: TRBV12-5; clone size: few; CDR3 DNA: TGTGCTAGTGGTCTATATCCCGGGGAGCTGTTTTTT; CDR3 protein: CASGLYPGELFF
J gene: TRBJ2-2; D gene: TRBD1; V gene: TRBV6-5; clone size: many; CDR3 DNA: TGTGCCAGCAGTTACTCGACCGGGACAGGGTCTGAGGAGCTGTTTTTT; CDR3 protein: CASSYSTGTGSEELFF
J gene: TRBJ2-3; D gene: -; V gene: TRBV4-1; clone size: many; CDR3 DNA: TGCGCCAGCAGCCAAGATAGAACGACAGATACGCAGTATTTT; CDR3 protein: CASSQDRTTDTQYF
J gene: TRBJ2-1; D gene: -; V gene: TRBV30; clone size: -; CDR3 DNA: TGTGCCTGGAGCCCCGGGACTCGGGGAGGGCAGTTCTTC; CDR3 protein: CAWSPGTRGGQFF
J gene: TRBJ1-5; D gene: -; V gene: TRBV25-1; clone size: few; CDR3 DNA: TGTGCCAGCAGTGATGACAGCGTCGAAGAGCCCCAGCATTTT; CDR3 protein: CASSDDSVEEPQHF
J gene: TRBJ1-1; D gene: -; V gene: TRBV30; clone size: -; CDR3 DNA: TGTGCCTGGAGTGTATTACTGAACACTGAAGCTTTCTTT; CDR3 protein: CAWSVLLNTEAFF
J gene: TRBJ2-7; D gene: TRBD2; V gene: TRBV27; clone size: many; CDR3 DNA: TGTGCCAGCAGTTTTTCCAGCGGGGTATACGAGCAGTACTTC; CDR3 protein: CASSFSSGVYEQYF
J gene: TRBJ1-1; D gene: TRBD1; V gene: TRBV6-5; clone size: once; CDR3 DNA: TGTGCCAGCAGTTGGTCTGTGGACAGGGTCATTGAAGCTTTCTTT; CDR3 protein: CASSWSVDRVIEAFF
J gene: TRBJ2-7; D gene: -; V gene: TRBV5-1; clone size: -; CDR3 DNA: TGCGCCAGCCGCGGGGTCTCCTATGAGCAGTACTTC; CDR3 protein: CASRGVSYEQYF
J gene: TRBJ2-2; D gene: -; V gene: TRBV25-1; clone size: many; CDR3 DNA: TGTGCCACCCGATGGGACACCGGGGAGCTGTTTTTT; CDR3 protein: CATRWDTGELFF